The entry that follows covers one T cell receptor beta chain sequence. What it recognizes is unknown. Sequence at one end of the junction differs from germline and may be a read error. The source of the PBMCs was roughly 10 ml of fresh peripheral blood. RNA transcripts yielded amplified TCR beta CDR3 regions. HTBI primers drove first-round RT-PCR of the TCR CDR3. Using its own MiXCR run on the multiplex PCR reads, TCRdb lists one record per CDR3 protein. Here the sample spans about 290,000 distinct CDR3 sequences, over 15% being singletons. CDR3 size: 13 residues. Germline CDR1 is SQVTM and CDR2 is ANQGSEA. This record belongs to a study of T cells in Graves' hyperthyroidism and ophthalmopathy. Study findings and constraints: Most thyroid clonotypes that were expanded above 0.001 also turned up in blood. Ophthalmopathy and stable hyperthyroidism were told apart by a 13 V-J model. Model output signaled ophthalmopathy a median around 6.9 months ahead of onset.

The receptor was isolated from a man aged 25 to 45 with Graves' hyperthyroidism. V is TRBV29-1 and J is TRBJ2-1; 9 bases align to TRBD2. The source material was blood. CDR3 amino acids: CGVVAGGLGEQFF. The CDR3 DNA reads as TGCGGCGTTGTTGCGGGAGGGCTAGGGGAGCAGTTCTTC.